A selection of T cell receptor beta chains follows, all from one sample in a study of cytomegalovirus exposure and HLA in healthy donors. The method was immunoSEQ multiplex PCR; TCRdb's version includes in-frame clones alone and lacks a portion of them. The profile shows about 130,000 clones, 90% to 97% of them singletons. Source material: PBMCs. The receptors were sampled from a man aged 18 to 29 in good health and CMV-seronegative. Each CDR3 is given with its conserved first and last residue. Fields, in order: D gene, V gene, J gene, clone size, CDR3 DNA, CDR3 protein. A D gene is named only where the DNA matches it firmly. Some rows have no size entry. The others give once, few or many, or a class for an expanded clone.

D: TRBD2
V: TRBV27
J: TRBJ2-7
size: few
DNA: TGTGCCAGCAGTTCACTGACTAGCGGGACCTACTCCTACGAGCAGTACTTC
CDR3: CASSSLTSGTYSYEQYF

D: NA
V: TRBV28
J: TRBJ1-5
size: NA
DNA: TGTGCCACCCTCCGCACAGGGTACAATCAGCCCCAGCATTTT
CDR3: CATLRTGYNQPQHF

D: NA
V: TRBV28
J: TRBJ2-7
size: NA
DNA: TGTGCCAGCATCCCAGCCGCTAGCGTGACCTACGAGCAGTACTTC
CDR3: CASIPAASVTYEQYF

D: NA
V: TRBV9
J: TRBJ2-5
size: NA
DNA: TGTGCCAGCAGCGTAGTAACCGGGAACCAAGAGACCCAGTACTTC
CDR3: CASSVVTGNQETQYF

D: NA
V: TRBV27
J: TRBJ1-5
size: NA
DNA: TGTGCCAGCGGCCACAATCAGCCCCAGCATTTT
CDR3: CASGHNQPQHF

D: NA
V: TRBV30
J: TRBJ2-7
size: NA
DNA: TGTGCCTGGAGTGTATCTCCGAGGGAGCAGTACTTC
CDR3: CAWSVSPREQYF

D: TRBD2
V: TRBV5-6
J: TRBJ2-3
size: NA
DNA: TGTGCCAGCAGCTTGGAACCAGCGGGAGGGGTAGATACGCAGTATTTT
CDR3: CASSLEPAGGVDTQYF

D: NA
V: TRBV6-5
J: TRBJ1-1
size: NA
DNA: TGTGCCGGCCCGGGGTTCAGTAACACTGAAGCTTTCTTT
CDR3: CAGPGFSNTEAFF

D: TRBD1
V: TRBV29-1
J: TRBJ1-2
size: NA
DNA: TGCAGCGTTGGACAGGGGGAGAGTGGGGTTGACTACACCTTC
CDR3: CSVGQGESGVDYTF

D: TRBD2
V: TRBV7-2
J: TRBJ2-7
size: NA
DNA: TGTGCCAGCAGCTTAGCGGGGTCTAGCGGGCTCGAGCAGTACTTC
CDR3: CASSLAGSSGLEQYF

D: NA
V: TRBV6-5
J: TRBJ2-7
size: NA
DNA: TGTGCCAGCAGTTACTCACAGGGCGGCGAGCAGTACTTC
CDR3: CASSYSQGGEQYF

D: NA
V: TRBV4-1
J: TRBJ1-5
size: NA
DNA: TGCGCCAGCAGCCAAGGTCTCGGGGGGGTGGTGAGCAATCAGCCCCAGCATTTT
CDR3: CASSQGLGGVVSNQPQHF

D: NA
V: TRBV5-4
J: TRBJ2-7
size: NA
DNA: TGTGCCAGCAGCGAAGGGAGGCACTACGAGCAGTACTTC
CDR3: CASSEGRHYEQYF

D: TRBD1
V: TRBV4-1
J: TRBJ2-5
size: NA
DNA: TGCGCCAGCCACCTGGGACAGGGGGCACGAGAGACCCAGTACTTC
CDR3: CASHLGQGARETQYF

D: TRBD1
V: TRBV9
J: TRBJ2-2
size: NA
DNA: TGTGCCAGCAGCCCCAGGACAGGGTACACCGGGGAGCTGTTTTTT
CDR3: CASSPRTGYTGELFF

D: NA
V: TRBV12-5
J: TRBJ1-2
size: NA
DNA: TGTGCTAGTGGTTTGCCTGACAGCCTCTATGGCTACACCTTC
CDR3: CASGLPDSLYGYTF

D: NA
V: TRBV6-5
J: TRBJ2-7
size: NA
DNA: TGTGCCAGCAAATCCAGGGTCGGGCAGTACTTC
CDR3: CASKSRVGQYF

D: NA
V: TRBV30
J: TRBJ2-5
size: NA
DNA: TGTGCCTGGAATAGTAGGGGCCAAGAGACCCAGTACTTC
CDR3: CAWNSRGQETQYF

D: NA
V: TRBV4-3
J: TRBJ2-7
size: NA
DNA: TGCGCCAGCAGCCAAGATTTGTCCCCCCAATACGAGCAGTACTTC
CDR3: CASSQDLSPQYEQYF

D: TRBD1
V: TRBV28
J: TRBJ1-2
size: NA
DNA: TGTGCCAGCAGTACCCTGGCCGGGACAGCAAACTATGGCTACACCTTC
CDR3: CASSTLAGTANYGYTF

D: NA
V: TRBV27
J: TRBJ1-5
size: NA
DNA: TGTGCCAGCAGTCCAGGGGCCGTTGGCAATCAGCCCCAGCATTTT
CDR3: CASSPGAVGNQPQHF

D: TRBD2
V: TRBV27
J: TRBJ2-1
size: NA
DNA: TGTGCCAGCAGTTTATCGTGGGCGTCGGGACTAAGGCCCAATGAGCAGTTCTTC
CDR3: CASSLSWASGLRPNEQFF

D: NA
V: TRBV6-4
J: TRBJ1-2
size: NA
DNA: TGTGCCAGCAAAACAGGGTTGTGGGGCTACACCTTC
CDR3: CASKTGLWGYTF

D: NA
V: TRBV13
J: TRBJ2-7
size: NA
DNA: TGTGCCAGCAGCTACACCGGGACTGATATCGCCTACGAGCAGTACTTC
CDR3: CASSYTGTDIAYEQYF

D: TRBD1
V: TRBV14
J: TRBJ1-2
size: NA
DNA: TGTGCCAGCAGCCAAGTCCCAGGGGGTAATTCGTGGGGCTACACCTTC
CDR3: CASSQVPGGNSWGYTF

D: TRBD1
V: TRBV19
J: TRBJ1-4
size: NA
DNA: TGTGCCAGTAGATACAGGGGCGCTAATGAAAAACTGTTTTTT
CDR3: CASRYRGANEKLFF

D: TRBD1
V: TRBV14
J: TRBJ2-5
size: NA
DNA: TGTGCCAGCAGCCTAGGGACAGGGTTCGTCGGGACCCAGTACTTC
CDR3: CASSLGTGFVGTQYF

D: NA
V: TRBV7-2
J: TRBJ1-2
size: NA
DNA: TGTGCCAGCAGCTTAGTAGTGGCGACGGGTGGCTACACCTTC
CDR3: CASSLVVATGGYTF

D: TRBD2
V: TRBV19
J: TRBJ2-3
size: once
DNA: TGTGCCAGTAGTATTGCGGGAGATTTGGATACGCAGTATTTT
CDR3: CASSIAGDLDTQYF

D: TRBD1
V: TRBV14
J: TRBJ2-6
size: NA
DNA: TGTGCCAGCAGCCAAGATTACGCCAGGGGGCTGGACTCTGGGGCCAACGTCCTGACTTTC
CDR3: CASSQDYARGLDSGANVLTF

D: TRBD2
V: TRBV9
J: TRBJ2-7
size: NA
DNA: TGTGCCAGCAGCTCGGGACTAGCCCCCTACGAGCAGTACTTC
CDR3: CASSSGLAPYEQYF

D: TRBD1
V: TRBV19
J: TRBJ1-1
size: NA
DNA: TGTGCCAGTTGGGACAGGGTAAACACTGAAGCTTTCTTT
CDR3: CASWDRVNTEAFF

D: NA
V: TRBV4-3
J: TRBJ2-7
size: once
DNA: TGCGCCAGCAGCCAAGCGTGGGCAGGATACTACGAGCAGTACTTC
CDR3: CASSQAWAGYYEQYF